This entry features one T cell receptor (beta chain) sequence. This specimen belongs to a study of technical replicates of blood from several donors. CDR1 is MNHEY and CDR2 is SVGAGI in the germline V gene. This CDR3 is built from 13 residues. With 6 bases clipped from V and 4 bases from J, the junction kept 4 bases outside the gene matches. TCRdb's table, derived via immunoSEQ multiplex PCR, lists solely in-frame clones and lacks some. The sample consists of around 83,000 clones, 94% of them appearing once. The gene calls are TRBV6-5 and TRBJ1-2, with 8 bases identical to TRBD1. The receptor comes from a human donor in good health. The source material was T cells isolated from PBMCs. The CDR3 DNA reads TGTGCCAGCAGAAGAACAGGGGGCTATGGCTACACCTTC. This sequence encodes CASRRTGGYGYTF.